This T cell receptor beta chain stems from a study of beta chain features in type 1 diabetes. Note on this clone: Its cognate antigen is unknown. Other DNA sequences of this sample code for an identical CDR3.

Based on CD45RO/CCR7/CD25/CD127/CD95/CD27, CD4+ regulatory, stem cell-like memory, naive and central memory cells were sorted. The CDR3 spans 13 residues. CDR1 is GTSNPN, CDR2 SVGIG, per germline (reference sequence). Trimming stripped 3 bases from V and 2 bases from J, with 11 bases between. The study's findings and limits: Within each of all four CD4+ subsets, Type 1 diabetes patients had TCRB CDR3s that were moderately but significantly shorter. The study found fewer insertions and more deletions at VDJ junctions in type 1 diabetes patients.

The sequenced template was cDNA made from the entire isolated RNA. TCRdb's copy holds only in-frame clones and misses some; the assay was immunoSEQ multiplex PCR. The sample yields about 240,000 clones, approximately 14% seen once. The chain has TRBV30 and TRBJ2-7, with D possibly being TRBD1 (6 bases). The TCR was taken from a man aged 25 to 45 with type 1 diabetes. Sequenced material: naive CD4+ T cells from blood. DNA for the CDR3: TGTGCCTGGAGCTTAAAGGGGGCCTACGAGCAGTACTTC. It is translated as CAWSLKGAYEQYF.